This TCR beta chain was obtained from a study of metastatic and nonmetastatic thyroid tumors. Looking at the study overall: Malignant and benign thyroid patients had repertoires compared in peripheral blood and tumor or nodule tissue.

Study conclusions and caveats: Across blood and tumor, TCR beta diversity in malignant thyroid tumors was reportedly significantly higher than in benign nodules.

Each patient went into thyroid surgery without having received any treatment. For this clone: The antigen is undetermined.

In the original analysis: Researchers built a distant-metastasis classifier for papillary thyroid cancer that drew on CDR3 differences across clinicopathological groups. MiXCR reprocessed the PCR reads for TCRdb. In this record, the V and J calls reflect TCRdb's handling and not the investigators' own analysis. The table includes tens of thousands of clones, around 19% detected once. The CDR3 is 12 amino acids. V lost 5 bases and J lost 3; bases outside the gene matches: 0. Per the germline V gene, CDR1 is GTSNPN and CDR2 is SVGIG (reference sequence). The receptor comes from a male donor with papillary thyroid cancer or a benign thyroid nodule (not recorded which). Some clones in this sample may be carry-over from other donors' samples. The source material was adjacent normal tissue. The chain carries TRBV30 and TRBJ2-2; 7 positions agree with TRBD2. CDR3 sequence (DNA): TGTGCCTGGGCGGGGGACACCGGGGAGCTGTTTTTT. Its protein product is CAWAGDTGELFF.